Listed below are T cell receptor beta chains from one sample, sequenced in a study of cytomegalovirus exposure and HLA in healthy donors. The protocol was immunoSEQ multiplex PCR, while the TCRdb copy is restricted to in-frame clones and leaves out a portion. The data show about 200,000 clones, around 77% seen once. Input material: PBMCs. The source is a woman aged 25-40 years in good health and CMV-seronegative. CDR3s include the opening cysteine and the closing phenylalanine or tryptophan. The order of the fields is clone size, D gene, V gene, J gene, CDR3 protein, CDR3 DNA. D genes are given only for firm matches. Some rows mark clone size as missing; the rest say once, few, many or name a class of expanded clone.

size: -
D: -
V: TRBV2
J: TRBJ1-2
CDR3: CASTPAGGNYGYTF
DNA: TGTGCCAGCACCCCTGCGGGGGGCAACTATGGCTACACCTTC

size: once
D: TRBD2
V: TRBV7-7
J: TRBJ2-7
CDR3: CASSLLWIAGDYEQYF
DNA: TGTGCCAGCAGCCTACTCTGGATAGCGGGAGACTACGAGCAGTACTTC

size: -
D: -
V: TRBV6-1
J: TRBJ1-5
CDR3: CASSERGRFGQPQHF
DNA: TGTGCCAGCAGTGAACGGGGTAGGTTTGGTCAGCCCCAGCATTTT

size: -
D: -
V: TRBV7-6
J: TRBJ2-7
CDR3: CASSAGPNYEQYF
DNA: TGTGCCAGCAGCGCAGGGCCAAACTACGAGCAGTACTTC

size: -
D: TRBD1
V: TRBV5-1
J: TRBJ2-3
CDR3: CASSLWLVGQGFSDTQYF
DNA: TGCGCCAGCAGCTTGTGGCTCGTCGGACAGGGGTTTTCAGATACGCAGTATTTT

size: few
D: TRBD1
V: TRBV4-1
J: TRBJ1-4
CDR3: CASSSNRGFYEKLFF
DNA: TGCGCCAGCAGCTCGAACAGGGGATTTTATGAAAAACTGTTTTTT

size: -
D: -
V: TRBV10-3
J: TRBJ2-5
CDR3: CAISDTAEGGETQYF
DNA: TGTGCCATCAGTGATACGGCAGAGGGGGGGGAGACCCAGTACTTC

size: -
D: -
V: TRBV9
J: TRBJ2-7
CDR3: CASSLDGAYEQYF
DNA: TGTGCCAGCAGTCTTGACGGAGCCTACGAGCAGTACTTC

size: -
D: -
V: TRBV29-1
J: TRBJ2-7
CDR3: CSATPGTESYEQYF
DNA: TGCAGCGCTACTCCCGGGACTGAATCCTACGAGCAGTACTTC

size: -
D: -
V: TRBV5-1
J: TRBJ2-1
CDR3: CASSLGQGTYNEQFF
DNA: TGCGCCAGCAGCTTGGGCCAGGGAACCTACAATGAGCAGTTCTTC

size: -
D: -
V: TRBV30
J: TRBJ2-1
CDR3: CAWSVTGYNEQFF
DNA: TGTGCCTGGAGTGTCACGGGGTACAATGAGCAGTTCTTC

size: -
D: TRBD2
V: TRBV5-5
J: TRBJ2-1
CDR3: CASSLGLASSSEQFF
DNA: TGTGCCAGCAGCTTGGGACTAGCAAGTTCGAGTGAGCAGTTCTTC

size: -
D: TRBD2
V: TRBV15
J: TRBJ2-1
CDR3: CATSRGGWEGYNEQFF
DNA: TGTGCCACCAGCAGGGGAGGGTGGGAGGGCTACAATGAGCAGTTCTTC

size: -
D: TRBD1
V: TRBV7-9
J: TRBJ1-1
CDR3: CSSSLLGAGTGGEAFF
DNA: TGTTCCAGCAGCTTATTGGGCGCGGGGACAGGGGGTGAAGCTTTCTTT

size: -
D: -
V: TRBV27
J: TRBJ1-2
CDR3: CASSFRGVYGYTF
DNA: TGTGCCAGCAGTTTCAGGGGAGTCTATGGCTACACCTTC

size: -
D: TRBD1
V: TRBV9
J: TRBJ2-7
CDR3: CASSGHRGYSYEQYF
DNA: TGTGCCAGCAGCGGACACAGGGGGTACTCCTACGAGCAGTACTTC

size: -
D: TRBD1
V: TRBV30
J: TRBJ1-6
CDR3: CAWGPGQDNSPLHF
DNA: TGTGCCTGGGGACCGGGACAGGATAATTCACCCCTCCACTTT

size: -
D: -
V: TRBV5-4
J: TRBJ1-2
CDR3: CASSPQGYGYTF
DNA: TGTGCCAGCAGCCCACAGGGCTATGGCTACACCTTC

size: -
D: -
V: TRBV4-1
J: TRBJ2-7
CDR3: CASSQETGTYEQYF
DNA: TGCGCCAGCAGCCAAGAAACAGGGACCTACGAGCAGTACTTC

size: -
D: -
V: TRBV27
J: TRBJ2-7
CDR3: CASSLVGGGSREQYF
DNA: TGTGCCAGCAGTTTAGTTGGGGGGGGCTCGCGCGAGCAGTACTTC

size: -
D: TRBD1
V: TRBV6-5
J: TRBJ2-7
CDR3: CASTGDRGYEQYF
DNA: TGTGCCAGCACGGGGGACAGGGGATACGAGCAGTACTTC

size: -
D: -
V: TRBV6-1
J: TRBJ1-2
CDR3: CASSMQGGSYGYTF
DNA: TGTGCCAGCAGTATGCAGGGAGGGAGCTATGGCTACACCTTC